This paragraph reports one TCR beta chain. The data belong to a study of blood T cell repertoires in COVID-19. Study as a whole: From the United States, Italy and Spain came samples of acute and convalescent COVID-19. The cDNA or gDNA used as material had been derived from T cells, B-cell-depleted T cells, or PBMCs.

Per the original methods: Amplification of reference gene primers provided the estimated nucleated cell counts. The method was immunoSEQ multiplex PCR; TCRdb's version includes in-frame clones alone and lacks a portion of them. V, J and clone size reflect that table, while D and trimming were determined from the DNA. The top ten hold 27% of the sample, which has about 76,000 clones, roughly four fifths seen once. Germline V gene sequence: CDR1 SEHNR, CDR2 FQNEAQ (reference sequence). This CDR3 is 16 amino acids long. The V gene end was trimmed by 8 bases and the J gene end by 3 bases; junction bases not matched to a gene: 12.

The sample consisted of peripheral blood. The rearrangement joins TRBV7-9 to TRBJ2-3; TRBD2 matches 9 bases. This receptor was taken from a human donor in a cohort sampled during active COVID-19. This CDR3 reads CASGGRGGFSTDTQYF. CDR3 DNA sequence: TGTGCCAGCGGAGGGCGGGGGGGTTTTTCAACAGATACGCAGTATTTT.